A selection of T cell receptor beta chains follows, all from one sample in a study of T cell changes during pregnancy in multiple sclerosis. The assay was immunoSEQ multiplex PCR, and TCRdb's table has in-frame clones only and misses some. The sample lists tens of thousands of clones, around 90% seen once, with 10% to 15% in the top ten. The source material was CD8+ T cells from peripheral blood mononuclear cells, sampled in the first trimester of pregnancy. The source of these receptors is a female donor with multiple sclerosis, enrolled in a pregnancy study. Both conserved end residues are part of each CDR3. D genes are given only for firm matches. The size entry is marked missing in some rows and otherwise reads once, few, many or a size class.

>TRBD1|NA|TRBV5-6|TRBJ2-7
CASSPGQEPYEQYF
TGTGCCAGCAGCCCCGGACAGGAGCCCTACGAGCAGTACTTC
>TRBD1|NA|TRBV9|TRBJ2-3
CASSTPGTDPTDTQYF
TGTGCCAGCAGCACCCCCGGGACAGACCCCACAGATACGCAGTATTTT
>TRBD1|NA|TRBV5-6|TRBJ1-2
CASSYLTGRNYGYTF
TGTGCCAGCAGCTATCTGACAGGGAGGAACTATGGCTACACCTTC
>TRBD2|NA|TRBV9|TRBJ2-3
CASNMGGSTDTQYF
TGTGCCAGCAACATGGGGGGGAGCACAGATACGCAGTATTTT
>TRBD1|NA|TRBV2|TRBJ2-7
CASSVHRGRSSYEQYF
TGTGCCAGCAGCGTACACAGGGGGCGAAGCTCCTACGAGCAGTACTTC
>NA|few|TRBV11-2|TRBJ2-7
CASSFGTGLEQYF
TGTGCCAGCAGCTTTGGGACTGGCCTCGAGCAGTACTTC
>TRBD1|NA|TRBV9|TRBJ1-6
CASSWTGDRSPLHF
TGTGCCAGCAGCTGGACAGGAGATCGTTCACCCCTCCACTTT
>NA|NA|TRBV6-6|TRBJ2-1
CASSKQGDGEQFF
TGTGCCAGCAGTAAACAGGGAGACGGTGAGCAGTTCTTC
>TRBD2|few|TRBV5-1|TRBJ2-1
CASSLSGGRNEQFF
TGCGCCAGCAGCTTGAGCGGGGGGCGGAATGAGCAGTTCTTC
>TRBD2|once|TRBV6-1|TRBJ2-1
CASSEAIRLAGEYNEQFF
TGTGCCAGCAGTGAAGCGATCCGACTAGCGGGGGAATACAATGAGCAGTTCTTC
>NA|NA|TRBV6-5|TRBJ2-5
CATLALRGFQETQYF
TGTGCCACGTTGGCCCTTAGGGGGTTTCAAGAGACCCAGTACTTC
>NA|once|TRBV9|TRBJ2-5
CASSVRLGETQYF
TGTGCCAGCAGCGTTAGACTAGGGGAGACCCAGTACTTC
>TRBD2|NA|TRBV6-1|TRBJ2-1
CASSERAGGYNEQFF
TGTGCCAGCAGTGAAAGGGCGGGGGGGTACAATGAGCAGTTCTTC
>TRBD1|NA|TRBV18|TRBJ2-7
CASSPDRGTYEQYF
TGTGCCAGCTCACCAGACAGGGGTACCTACGAGCAGTACTTC
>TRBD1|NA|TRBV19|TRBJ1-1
CASSISPGGTEAFF
TGTGCCAGTAGTATTTCTCCAGGGGGCACTGAAGCTTTCTTT
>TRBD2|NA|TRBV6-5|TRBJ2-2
CASSYTAGGSTGELFF
TGTGCCAGCAGTTACACGGCCGGGGGGTCCACCGGGGAGCTGTTTTTT
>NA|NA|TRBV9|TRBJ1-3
CASSVPATPFSGNTIYF
TGTGCCAGCAGCGTCCCCGCAACTCCTTTCTCTGGAAACACCATATATTTT
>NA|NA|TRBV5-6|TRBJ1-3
CASTSQSSGNTIYF
TGTGCCAGCACCTCACAAAGCTCTGGAAACACCATATATTTT
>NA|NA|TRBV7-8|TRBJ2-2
CASSLQGNTGELFF
TGTGCCAGCAGCTTACAGGGCAACACCGGGGAGCTGTTTTTT
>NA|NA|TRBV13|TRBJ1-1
CASSSEVMSAFF
TGTGCCAGCAGTTCCGAGGTAATGAGTGCTTTCTTT
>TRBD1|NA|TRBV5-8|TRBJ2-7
CASSLNEDRASYEQYF
TGTGCCAGCAGCTTGAACGAGGACAGGGCCTCCTACGAGCAGTACTTC
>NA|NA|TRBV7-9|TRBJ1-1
CASSLNFEAFF
TGTGCCAGCAGTCTTAACTTTGAAGCTTTCTTT
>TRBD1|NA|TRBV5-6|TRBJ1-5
CASSPWDRNQPQHF
TGTGCCAGCAGCCCATGGGACAGGAATCAGCCCCAGCATTTT
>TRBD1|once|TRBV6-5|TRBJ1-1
CASRQGNTRNTEAFF
TGTGCCAGCAGACAGGGGAATACACGGAACACTGAAGCTTTCTTT
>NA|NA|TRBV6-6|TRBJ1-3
CASSYNAVSGNTIYF
TGTGCCAGCAGTTACAACGCAGTCTCTGGAAACACCATATATTTT
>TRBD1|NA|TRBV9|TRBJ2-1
CASSYNTGGDEQFF
TGTGCCAGCAGCTACAACACAGGGGGCGATGAGCAGTTCTTC
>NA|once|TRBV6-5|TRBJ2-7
CASSYDYTSFSYEQYF
TGTGCCAGCAGTTACGATTACACGTCATTCTCCTACGAGCAGTACTTC
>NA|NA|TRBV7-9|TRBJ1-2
CASSARFLDGYTF
TGTGCCAGCAGCGCACGATTCCTAGATGGCTACACCTTC
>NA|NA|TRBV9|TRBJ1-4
CASSVQGGAGEEKLFF
TGTGCCAGCAGCGTCCAAGGGGGGGCAGGGGAAGAAAAACTGTTTTTT
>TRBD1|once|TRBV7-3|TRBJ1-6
CASSSQGAGNSPLHF
TGTGCCAGCAGCTCACAGGGGGCAGGCAATTCACCCCTCCACTTT
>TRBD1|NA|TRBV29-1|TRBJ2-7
CSVEPIETGTYEQYF
TGCAGCGTTGAGCCGATCGAGACAGGGACCTACGAGCAGTACTTC
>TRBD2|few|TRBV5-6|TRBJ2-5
CASSLDLRLAVNQETQYF
TGTGCCAGCAGCTTGGATCTGCGACTAGCGGTAAACCAAGAGACCCAGTACTTC
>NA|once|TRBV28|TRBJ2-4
CATLRVNIQYF
TGTGCCACCCTCCGGGTTAACATTCAGTACTTC
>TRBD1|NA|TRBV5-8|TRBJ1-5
CASSQGQGNQPQHF
TGTGCCAGCAGCCAGGGACAGGGGAATCAGCCCCAGCATTTT
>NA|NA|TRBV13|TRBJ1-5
CASSPSLDGPQHF
TGTGCCAGCAGCCCCTCTCTAGACGGGCCCCAGCATTTT
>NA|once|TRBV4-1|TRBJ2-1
CASSPTRGGMPEQFF
TGCGCCAGCAGCCCGACTAGGGGGGGTATGCCTGAGCAGTTCTTC
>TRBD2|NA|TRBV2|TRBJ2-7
CASLLGLAGVFYEQYF
TGTGCCAGCCTTTTAGGGCTAGCGGGGGTGTTCTACGAGCAGTACTTC
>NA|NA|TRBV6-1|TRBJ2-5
CASSEGGVWETQYF
TGTGCCAGCAGTGAAGGCGGGGTTTGGGAGACCCAGTACTTC
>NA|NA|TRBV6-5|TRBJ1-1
CASSYAGPAGTEAFF
TGTGCCAGCAGTTACGCGGGACCTGCGGGCACTGAAGCTTTCTTT
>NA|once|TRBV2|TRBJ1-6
CASSEDYGNSPLHF
TGTGCCAGCAGTGAAGACTATGGGAATTCACCCCTCCACTTT
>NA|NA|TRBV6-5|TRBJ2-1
CASTVGGVNEQFF
TGTGCCAGCACTGTCGGGGGAGTCAATGAGCAGTTCTTC
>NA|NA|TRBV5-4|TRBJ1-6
CASRGGLTNSPLHF
TGTGCCAGCAGGGGGGGACTGACTAATTCACCCCTCCACTTT
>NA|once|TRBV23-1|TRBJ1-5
CASSQSISRPDQPQHF
TGCGCCAGCAGTCAATCTATCTCCAGGCCGGATCAGCCCCAGCATTTT
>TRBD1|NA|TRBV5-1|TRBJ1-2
CASSSDRAYGYTF
TGCGCCAGCAGCTCCGACAGGGCCTATGGCTACACCTTC
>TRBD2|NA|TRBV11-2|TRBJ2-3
CASSLSVMGGEDTQYF
TGTGCCAGCAGCTTATCAGTGATGGGGGGGGAAGATACGCAGTATTTT
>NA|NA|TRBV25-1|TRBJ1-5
CASSDRGIYQPQHF
TGTGCCAGCAGTGACAGGGGAATCTATCAGCCCCAGCATTTT
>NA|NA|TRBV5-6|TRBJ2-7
CASSLTGVYEQYF
TGTGCCAGCAGCTTGACAGGAGTCTACGAGCAGTACTTC
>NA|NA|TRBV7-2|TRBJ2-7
CASSLGTGSYEQYF
TGTGCCAGCAGCTTAGGAACGGGTTCCTACGAGCAGTACTTC
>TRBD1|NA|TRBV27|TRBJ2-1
CASNLGDRPYNEQFF
TGTGCCAGCAACCTGGGGGACAGACCCTACAATGAGCAGTTCTTC
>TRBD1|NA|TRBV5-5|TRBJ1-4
CASSLASWDRENEKLFF
TGTGCCAGCAGCTTGGCATCCTGGGACAGGGAGAATGAAAAACTGTTTTTT
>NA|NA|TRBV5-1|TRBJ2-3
CASSLVSAGTNTDTQYF
TGCGCCAGCAGCTTGGTGAGTGCGGGGACGAACACAGATACGCAGTATTTT
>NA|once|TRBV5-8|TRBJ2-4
CASSEEGGAVDIQYF
TGTGCCAGCAGCGAGGAAGGGGGGGCTGTGGACATTCAGTACTTC
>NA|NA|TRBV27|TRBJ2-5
CASSLTVNLQETQYF
TGTGCCAGCAGTCTCACAGTGAATTTACAAGAGACCCAGTACTTC
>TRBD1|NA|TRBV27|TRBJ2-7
CASSLSIGTGYYEQYF
TGTGCCAGCAGTTTATCAATCGGGACAGGCTACTACGAGCAGTACTTC